A selection of T cell receptor beta chains follows, all from one sample in a study of blood T cell repertoires in COVID-19. Data came from immunoSEQ multiplex PCR; TCRdb stores just in-frame clones and leaves some out. The table includes 200,000 or so clones, around 81% detected once. Sequencing input: peripheral blood. Receptors originate from a woman aged 55-69 years with acute or convalescent COVID-19. Each CDR3 is given without its conserved first and last residue. Fields, in order: CDR3 protein, V gene, J gene, CDR3 length, D gene. The D gene is left open where the match is weak.

ATGDYYGYT	TRBV7-2	TRBJ1-2	9	-
ASSSQGQGNTEAF	TRBV6-5	TRBJ1-1	13	TRBD1
ASSLPRGLQETQY	TRBV7-9	TRBJ2-5	13	-
ASSFSGGKEKLF	TRBV28	TRBJ1-4	12	-
ASSRGGTSGANVLT	TRBV3-1/TRBV3-2	TRBJ2-6	14	TRBD2
ASSDVGPEAF	TRBV6-1	TRBJ1-1	10	-
ASSPQMRGQGFGYT	TRBV18	TRBJ1-2	14	-
ASSLQGSNEQF	TRBV18	TRBJ2-1	11	-
ASSRDRGRADTQY	TRBV6-5	TRBJ2-3	13	TRBD1
SVPSSSYNEQF	TRBV29-1	TRBJ2-1	11	-
ASSPGTGHHEQF	TRBV5-1	TRBJ2-1	12	TRBD1
ASSAGTGHTEAF	TRBV28	TRBJ1-1	12	TRBD1
ASSQTDTQY	TRBV18	TRBJ2-3	9	-
ASSGSKNQPQH	TRBV7-8	TRBJ1-5	11	-
ASSEVAGEQETQY	TRBV6-1	TRBJ2-5	13	-
ASSQGGLAGNTGELF	TRBV3-1/TRBV3-2	TRBJ2-2	15	TRBD2
ASSLGTGGIGETQY	TRBV5-8	TRBJ2-5	14	TRBD1
ASSQASGGLYEQY	TRBV3-1/TRBV3-2	TRBJ2-7	13	TRBD2
ASSANSGNTIY	TRBV9	TRBJ1-3	11	-
ASSYQGAVTANGYT	TRBV6-5	TRBJ1-2	14	-
ASSPPPAGGRGDTQY	TRBV18	TRBJ2-3	15	TRBD2
ASSLSRNEQF	TRBV12-3/TRBV12-4	TRBJ2-1	10	-
ATGVGDAPLH	TRBV28	TRBJ1-6	10	TRBD1
ASSLSTDTQY	TRBV7-9	TRBJ2-3	10	-
SASGLNQETQY	TRBV20-1	TRBJ2-5	11	-
ASSLVQATGTEQY	TRBV5-1	TRBJ2-7	13	-
SASGGVYNEQF	TRBV29-1	TRBJ2-1	11	TRBD1
ASSQDALLAGGPDTQY	TRBV4-1	TRBJ2-3	16	TRBD2
ASSIWDRDYEQY	TRBV19	TRBJ2-7	12	TRBD1
ASSVSFRDRTNYGYT	TRBV6-1	TRBJ1-2	15	TRBD1
ASINRGEDQPQH	TRBV6-4	TRBJ1-5	12	TRBD1
TSSSDRGYTEAF	TRBV5-1	TRBJ1-1	12	-
ASSHRGGGAGYT	TRBV3-1/TRBV3-2	TRBJ1-2	12	-
ASSRVFLIALH	TRBV6-5	TRBJ1-6	11	-
ASSFGTGYAEAF	TRBV5-5	TRBJ1-1	12	TRBD1
ASSLGTGGNTEAF	TRBV7-9	TRBJ1-1	13	TRBD1
AWSKRWGDVNTIY	TRBV30	TRBJ1-3	13	-
ASSLGATGIEKLF	TRBV2	TRBJ1-4	13	-
ASSPQTSGGADTQY	TRBV7-3	TRBJ2-3	14	TRBD2
ASSALKAF	TRBV2	TRBJ1-1	8	-